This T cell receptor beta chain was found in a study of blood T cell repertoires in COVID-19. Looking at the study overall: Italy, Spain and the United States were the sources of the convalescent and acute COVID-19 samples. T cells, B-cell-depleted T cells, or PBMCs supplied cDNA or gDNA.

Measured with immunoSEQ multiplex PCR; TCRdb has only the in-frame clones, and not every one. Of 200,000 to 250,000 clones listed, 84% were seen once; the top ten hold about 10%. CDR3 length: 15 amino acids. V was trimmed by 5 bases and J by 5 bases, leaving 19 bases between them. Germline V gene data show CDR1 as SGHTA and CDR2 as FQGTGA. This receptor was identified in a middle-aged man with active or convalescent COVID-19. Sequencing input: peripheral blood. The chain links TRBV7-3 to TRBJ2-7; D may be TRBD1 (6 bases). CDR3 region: CASSRAGQSGDEQYF. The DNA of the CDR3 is TGTGCCAGCAGCCGGGCAGGACAGTCTGGGGACGAGCAGTACTTC.